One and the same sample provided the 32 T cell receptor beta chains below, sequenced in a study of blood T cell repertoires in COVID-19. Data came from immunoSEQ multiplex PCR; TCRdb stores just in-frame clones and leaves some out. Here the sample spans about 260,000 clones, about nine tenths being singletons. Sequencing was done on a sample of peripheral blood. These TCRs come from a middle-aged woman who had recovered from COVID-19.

CDR3: CASTLGAGSTDTQYF. The CDR3 nucleotides are TGCGCCAGCACCCTCGGAGCCGGAAGCACAGATACGCAGTATTTT. V gene TRBV5-1 combines with J gene TRBJ2-3; no clear D gene. V lost 6 bases and J lost 0, with 14 bases in between. CDR1 and CDR2 from the germline V gene are SGHRS and YFSETQ. The CDR3 has 15 residues.

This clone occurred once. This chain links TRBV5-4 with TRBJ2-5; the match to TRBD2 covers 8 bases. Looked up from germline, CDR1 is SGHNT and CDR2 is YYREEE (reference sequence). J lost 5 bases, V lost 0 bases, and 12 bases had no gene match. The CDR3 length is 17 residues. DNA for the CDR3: TGTGCCAGCAGCTTGGGGTCTTGGCGGGGGGATGCCGAGACCCAGTACTTC. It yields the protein CASSLGSWRGDAETQYF. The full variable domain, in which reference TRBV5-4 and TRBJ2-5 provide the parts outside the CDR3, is ETGVTQSPTHLIKTRGQQVTLRCSSQSGHNTVSWYQQALGQGPQFIFQYYREEENGRGNFPPRFSGLQFPNYSSELNVNALELDDSALYLCASSLGSWRGDAETQYFGPGTRLLVL.

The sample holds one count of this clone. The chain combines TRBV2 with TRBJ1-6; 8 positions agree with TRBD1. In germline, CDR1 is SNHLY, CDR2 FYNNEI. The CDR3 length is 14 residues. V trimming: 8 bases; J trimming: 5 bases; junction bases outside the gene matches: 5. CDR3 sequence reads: CASGEQGDNSPLHF. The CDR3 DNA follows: TGTGCCAGCGGGGAACAGGGGGATAATTCACCCCTCCACTTT.

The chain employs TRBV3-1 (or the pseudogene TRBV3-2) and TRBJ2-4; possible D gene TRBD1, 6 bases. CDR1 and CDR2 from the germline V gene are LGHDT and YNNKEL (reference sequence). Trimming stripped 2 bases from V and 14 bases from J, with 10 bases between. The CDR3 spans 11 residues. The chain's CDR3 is CASSQRDIKYF. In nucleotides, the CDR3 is TGTGCCAGCAGCCAACGGGACATCAAGTACTTC.

The CDR3 loop reads CASSQDCGGITDTQYF. CDR3 bases: TGTGCCAGCAGCCAAGACTGCGGGGGGATCACAGATACGCAGTATTTT. This chain joins TRBV3-1 (or the pseudogene TRBV3-2) and TRBJ2-3; 8 bases agree with TRBD2. The V gene's germline CDR1 is LGHDT and CDR2 YNNKEL (reference sequence). The J segment lost 2 bases and the V segment lost 0 bases, leaving 4 bases of the junction unmatched. This CDR3 is 16 amino acids long.

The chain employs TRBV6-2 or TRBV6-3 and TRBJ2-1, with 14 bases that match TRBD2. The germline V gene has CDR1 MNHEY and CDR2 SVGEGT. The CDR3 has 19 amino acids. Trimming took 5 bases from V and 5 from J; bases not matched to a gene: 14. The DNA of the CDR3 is TGTGCCAGCAGTAACCCACGGGGGACTAGCGGGGGACACGACAATGAGCAGTTCTTC. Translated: CASSNPRGTSGGHDNEQFF.

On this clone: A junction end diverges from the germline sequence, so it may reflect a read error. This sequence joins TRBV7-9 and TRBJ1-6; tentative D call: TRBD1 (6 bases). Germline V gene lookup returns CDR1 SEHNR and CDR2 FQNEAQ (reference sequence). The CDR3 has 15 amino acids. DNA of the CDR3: TGTGCCAGCAGCTTAGAGGAAATGGGGGCAGGTCGTGTTTGCTTT. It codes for CASSLEEMGAGRVCF.

The CDR3, as DNA: TGTGCCAGCAGCCCGCAGGGGAACAGCGAGCAGTACTTC. Translation gives CASSPQGNSEQYF. V usage is TRBV3-1 (or the pseudogene TRBV3-2) and J usage is TRBJ2-7; tentative D call: TRBD1 (6 bases). The CDR3 runs 13 residues. The V end was cut by 4 bases, the J end by 6 bases, with 13 bases between. CDR1 is LGHDT and CDR2 is YNNKEL in the germline V gene (reference sequence).

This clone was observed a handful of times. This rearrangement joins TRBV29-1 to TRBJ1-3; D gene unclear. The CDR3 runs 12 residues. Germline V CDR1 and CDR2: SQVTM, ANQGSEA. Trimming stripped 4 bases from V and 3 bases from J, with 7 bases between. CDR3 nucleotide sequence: TGCAGCGTTGGGGAGTTTGGAAACACCATATATTTT. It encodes CSVGEFGNTIYF.

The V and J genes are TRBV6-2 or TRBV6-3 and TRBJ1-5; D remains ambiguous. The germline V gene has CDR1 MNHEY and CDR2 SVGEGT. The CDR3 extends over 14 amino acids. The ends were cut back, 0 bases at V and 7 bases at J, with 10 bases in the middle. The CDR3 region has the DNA TGTGCCAGCAGTTACTCTTTTGAGGTCCAGCCCCAGCATTTT. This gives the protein CASSYSFEVQPQHF.

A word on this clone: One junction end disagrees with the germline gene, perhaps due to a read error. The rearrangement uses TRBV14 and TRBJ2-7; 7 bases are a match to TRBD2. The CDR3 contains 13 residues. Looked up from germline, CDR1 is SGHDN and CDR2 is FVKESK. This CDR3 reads CASSTQGGAPLGF. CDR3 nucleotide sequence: TGTGCCAGCAGCACCCAGGGAGGGGCCCCCCTCGGCTTC.

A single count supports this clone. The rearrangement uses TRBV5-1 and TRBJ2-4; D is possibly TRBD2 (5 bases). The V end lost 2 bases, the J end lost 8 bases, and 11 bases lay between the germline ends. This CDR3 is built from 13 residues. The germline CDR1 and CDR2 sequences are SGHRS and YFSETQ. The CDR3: CASSFGVLDIQYF. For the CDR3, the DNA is TGCGCCAGCAGCTTCGGGGTTTTGGACATTCAGTACTTC.

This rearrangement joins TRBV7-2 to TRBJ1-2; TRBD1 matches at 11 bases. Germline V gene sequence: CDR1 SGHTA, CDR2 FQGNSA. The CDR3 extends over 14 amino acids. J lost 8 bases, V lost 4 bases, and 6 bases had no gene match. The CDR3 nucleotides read TGTGCCAGCAGCTACCGGGACAGGGGGTACGGCTACACCTTC. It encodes CASSYRDRGYGYTF.

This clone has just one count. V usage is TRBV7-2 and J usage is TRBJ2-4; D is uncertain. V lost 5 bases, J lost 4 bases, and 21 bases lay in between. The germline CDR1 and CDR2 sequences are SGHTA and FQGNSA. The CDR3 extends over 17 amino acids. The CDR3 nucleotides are TGTGCCAGCAGCGTCGACGGCCACTTTCCACTAAAAAACATTCAGTACTTC. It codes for CASSVDGHFPLKNIQYF. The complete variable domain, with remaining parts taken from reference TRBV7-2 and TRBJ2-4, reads GAGVSQSPSNKVTEKGKDVELRCDPISGHTALYWYRQSLGQGLEFLIYFQGNSAPDKSGLPSDRFSAERTGGSVSTLTIQRTQQEDSAVYLCASSVDGHFPLKNIQYFGAGTRLSVL.

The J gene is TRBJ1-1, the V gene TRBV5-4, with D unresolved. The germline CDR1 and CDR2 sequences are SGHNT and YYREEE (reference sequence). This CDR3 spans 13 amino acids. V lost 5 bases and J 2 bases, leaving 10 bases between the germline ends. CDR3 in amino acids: CASRLAGNTEAFF. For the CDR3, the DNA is TGTGCCAGCAGGCTGGCGGGAAACACTGAAGCTTTCTTT.

CDR3 DNA sequence: TGCGCCAGCAGCCAGCAACACAGGGGCAGGAACACTGAAGCTTTCTTT. It yields the protein CASSQQHRGRNTEAFF. The V gene is TRBV4-3, the J gene TRBJ1-1, with TRBD1 matching over 7 bases. Germline V gene sequence: CDR1 LGHNA, CDR2 YSLEER. Germline trimming cut 3 bases from V and 1 base from J; bases unmatched to any gene: 8. CDR3 size: 16 residues.

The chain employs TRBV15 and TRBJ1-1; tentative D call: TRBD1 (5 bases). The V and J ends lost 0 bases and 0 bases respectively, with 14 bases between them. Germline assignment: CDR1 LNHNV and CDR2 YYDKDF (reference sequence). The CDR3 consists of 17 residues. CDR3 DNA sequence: TGTGCCACCAGCAGAGACAGGGTGGTTGGGATGAACACTGAAGCTTTCTTT. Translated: CATSRDRVVGMNTEAFF.

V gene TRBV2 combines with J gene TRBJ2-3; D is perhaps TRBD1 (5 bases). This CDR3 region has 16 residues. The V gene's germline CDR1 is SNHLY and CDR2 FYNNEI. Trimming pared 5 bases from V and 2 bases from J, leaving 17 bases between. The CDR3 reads CASSPQGWEPTDTQYF. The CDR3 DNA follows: TGTGCCAGCAGTCCCCAGGGATGGGAACCCACAGATACGCAGTATTTT.

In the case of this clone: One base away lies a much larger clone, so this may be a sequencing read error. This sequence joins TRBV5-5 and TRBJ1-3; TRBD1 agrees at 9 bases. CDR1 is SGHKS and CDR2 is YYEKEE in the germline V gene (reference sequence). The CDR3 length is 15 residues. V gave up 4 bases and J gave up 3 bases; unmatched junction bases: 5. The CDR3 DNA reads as TGTGCCAGCAGCCCGGGGACAGGGTTTGGAAACACCATATATTTT. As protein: CASSPGTGFGNTIYF. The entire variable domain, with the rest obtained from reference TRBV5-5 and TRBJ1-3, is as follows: DAGVTQSPTHLIKTRGQQVTLRCSPISGHKSVSWYQQVLGQGPQFIFQYYEKEERGRGNFPDRFSARQFPNYSSELNVNALLLGDSALYLCASSPGTGFGNTIYFGEGSWLTVV.

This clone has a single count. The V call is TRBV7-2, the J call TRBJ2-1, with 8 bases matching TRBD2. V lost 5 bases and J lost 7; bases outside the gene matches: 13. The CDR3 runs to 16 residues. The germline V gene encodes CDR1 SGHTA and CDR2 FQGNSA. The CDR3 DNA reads TGTGCCAGCAGCCCCGCAGCGGGGGTCTCCAGAAATGAGCAGTTCTTC. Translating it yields CASSPAAGVSRNEQFF.

CDR3 DNA: TGTGCCAGCAGCCACCGAGTCCCGACAGGGGGCGCTGGAAACACCATATATTTT. Its protein is CASSHRVPTGGAGNTIYF. The chain is built from TRBV4-2 and TRBJ1-3, with 10 bases fitting TRBD1. Germline trimming cut 3 bases from V and 2 bases from J; bases unmatched to any gene: 10. The CDR3 runs to 18 residues. The germline gives CDR1 LGHNA, CDR2 YNFKEQ.

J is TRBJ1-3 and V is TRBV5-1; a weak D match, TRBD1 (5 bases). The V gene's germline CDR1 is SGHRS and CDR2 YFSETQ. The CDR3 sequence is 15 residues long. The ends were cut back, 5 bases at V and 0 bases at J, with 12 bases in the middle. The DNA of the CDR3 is TGCGCCAGCAGATCAACAGGTAGCTCTGGAAACACCATATATTTT. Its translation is CASRSTGSSGNTIYF. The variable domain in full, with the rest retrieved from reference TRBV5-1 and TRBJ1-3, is KAGVTQTPRYLIKTRGQQVTLSCSPISGHRSVSWYQQTPGQGLQFLFEYFSETQRNKGNFPGRFSGRQFSNSRSEMNVSTLELGDSALYLCASRSTGSSGNTIYFGEGSWLTVV.

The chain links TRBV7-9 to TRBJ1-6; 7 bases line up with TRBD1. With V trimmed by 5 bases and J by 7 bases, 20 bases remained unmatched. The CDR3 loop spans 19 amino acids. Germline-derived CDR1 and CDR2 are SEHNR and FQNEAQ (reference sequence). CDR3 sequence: CASSLPSTSPDRANSPLHF. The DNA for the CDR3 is TGTGCCAGCAGCCTTCCTTCTACATCACCCGACAGGGCAAATTCACCCCTCCACTTT.

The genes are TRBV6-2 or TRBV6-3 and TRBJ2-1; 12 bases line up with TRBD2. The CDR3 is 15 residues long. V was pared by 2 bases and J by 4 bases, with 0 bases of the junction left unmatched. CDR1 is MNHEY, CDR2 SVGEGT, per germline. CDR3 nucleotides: TGTGCCAGCAGTTACACTAGCGGGGGGTACAATGAGCAGTTCTTC. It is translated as CASSYTSGGYNEQFF.

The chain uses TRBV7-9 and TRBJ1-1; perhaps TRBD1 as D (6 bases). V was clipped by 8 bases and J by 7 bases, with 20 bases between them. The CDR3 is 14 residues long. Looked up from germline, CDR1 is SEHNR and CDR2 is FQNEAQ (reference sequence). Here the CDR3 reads CASLPRGGNNEAFF. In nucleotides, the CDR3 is TGTGCCAGCTTGCCCCGAGGGGGAAATAATGAAGCTTTCTTT.

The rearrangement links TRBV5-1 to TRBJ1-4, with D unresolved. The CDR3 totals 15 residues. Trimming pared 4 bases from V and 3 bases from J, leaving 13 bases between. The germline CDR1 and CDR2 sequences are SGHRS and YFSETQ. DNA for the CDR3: TGCGCCAGCAGCCCCACGGGGAGGGCTAATGAAAAACTGTTTTTT. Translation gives CASSPTGRANEKLFF. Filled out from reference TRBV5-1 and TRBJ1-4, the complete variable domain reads KAGVTQTPRYLIKTRGQQVTLSCSPISGHRSVSWYQQTPGQGLQFLFEYFSETQRNKGNFPGRFSGRQFSNSRSEMNVSTLELGDSALYLCASSPTGRANEKLFFGSGTQLSVL.

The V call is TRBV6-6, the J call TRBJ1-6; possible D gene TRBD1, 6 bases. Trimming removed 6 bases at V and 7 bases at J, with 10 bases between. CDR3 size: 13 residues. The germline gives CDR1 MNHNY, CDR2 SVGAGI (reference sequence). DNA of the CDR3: TGTGCCAGCAGCCCTACAGGGAATTCACCCCTCCACTTT. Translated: CASSPTGNSPLHF.

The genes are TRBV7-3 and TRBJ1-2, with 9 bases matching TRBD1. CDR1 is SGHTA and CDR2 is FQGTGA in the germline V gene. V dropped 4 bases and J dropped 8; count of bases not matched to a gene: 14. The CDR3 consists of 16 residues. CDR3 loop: CASSSPPGTGKGGYTF. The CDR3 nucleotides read TGTGCCAGCAGCTCACCACCCGGGACAGGGAAGGGCGGCTACACCTTC.

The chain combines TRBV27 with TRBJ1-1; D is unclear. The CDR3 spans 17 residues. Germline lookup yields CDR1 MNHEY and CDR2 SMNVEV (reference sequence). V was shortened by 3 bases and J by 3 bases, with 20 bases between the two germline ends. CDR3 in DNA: TGTGCCAGCAGTTTTGGGAGAAGATCCAATGAGGACACTGAAGCTTTCTTT. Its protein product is CASSFGRRSNEDTEAFF.

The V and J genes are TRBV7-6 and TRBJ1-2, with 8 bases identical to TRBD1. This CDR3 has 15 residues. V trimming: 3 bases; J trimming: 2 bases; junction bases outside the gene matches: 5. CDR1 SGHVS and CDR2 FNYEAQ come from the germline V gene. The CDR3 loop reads CASSLFGQGNYGYTF. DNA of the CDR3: TGTGCCAGCAGCTTGTTCGGACAGGGAAACTATGGCTACACCTTC. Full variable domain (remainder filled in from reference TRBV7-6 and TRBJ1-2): GAGVSQSPRYKVTKRGQDVALRCDPISGHVSLYWYRQALGQGPEFLTYFNYEAQQDKSGLPNDRFSAERPEGSISTLTIQRTEQRDSAMYRCASSLFGQGNYGYTFGSGTRLTVV.

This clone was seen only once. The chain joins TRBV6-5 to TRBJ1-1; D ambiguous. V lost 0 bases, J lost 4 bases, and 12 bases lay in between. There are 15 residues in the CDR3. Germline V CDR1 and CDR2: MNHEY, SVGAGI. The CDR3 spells CASSYSKRQPTEAFF. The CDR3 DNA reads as TGTGCCAGCAGTTACTCGAAGCGGCAGCCCACTGAAGCTTTCTTT.

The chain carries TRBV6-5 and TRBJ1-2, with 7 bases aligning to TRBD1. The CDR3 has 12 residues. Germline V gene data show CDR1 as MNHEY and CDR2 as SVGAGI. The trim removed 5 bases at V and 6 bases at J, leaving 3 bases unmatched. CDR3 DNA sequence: TGTGCCAGCAGTCCGACAGGGCATGGCTACACCTTC. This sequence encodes CASSPTGHGYTF.